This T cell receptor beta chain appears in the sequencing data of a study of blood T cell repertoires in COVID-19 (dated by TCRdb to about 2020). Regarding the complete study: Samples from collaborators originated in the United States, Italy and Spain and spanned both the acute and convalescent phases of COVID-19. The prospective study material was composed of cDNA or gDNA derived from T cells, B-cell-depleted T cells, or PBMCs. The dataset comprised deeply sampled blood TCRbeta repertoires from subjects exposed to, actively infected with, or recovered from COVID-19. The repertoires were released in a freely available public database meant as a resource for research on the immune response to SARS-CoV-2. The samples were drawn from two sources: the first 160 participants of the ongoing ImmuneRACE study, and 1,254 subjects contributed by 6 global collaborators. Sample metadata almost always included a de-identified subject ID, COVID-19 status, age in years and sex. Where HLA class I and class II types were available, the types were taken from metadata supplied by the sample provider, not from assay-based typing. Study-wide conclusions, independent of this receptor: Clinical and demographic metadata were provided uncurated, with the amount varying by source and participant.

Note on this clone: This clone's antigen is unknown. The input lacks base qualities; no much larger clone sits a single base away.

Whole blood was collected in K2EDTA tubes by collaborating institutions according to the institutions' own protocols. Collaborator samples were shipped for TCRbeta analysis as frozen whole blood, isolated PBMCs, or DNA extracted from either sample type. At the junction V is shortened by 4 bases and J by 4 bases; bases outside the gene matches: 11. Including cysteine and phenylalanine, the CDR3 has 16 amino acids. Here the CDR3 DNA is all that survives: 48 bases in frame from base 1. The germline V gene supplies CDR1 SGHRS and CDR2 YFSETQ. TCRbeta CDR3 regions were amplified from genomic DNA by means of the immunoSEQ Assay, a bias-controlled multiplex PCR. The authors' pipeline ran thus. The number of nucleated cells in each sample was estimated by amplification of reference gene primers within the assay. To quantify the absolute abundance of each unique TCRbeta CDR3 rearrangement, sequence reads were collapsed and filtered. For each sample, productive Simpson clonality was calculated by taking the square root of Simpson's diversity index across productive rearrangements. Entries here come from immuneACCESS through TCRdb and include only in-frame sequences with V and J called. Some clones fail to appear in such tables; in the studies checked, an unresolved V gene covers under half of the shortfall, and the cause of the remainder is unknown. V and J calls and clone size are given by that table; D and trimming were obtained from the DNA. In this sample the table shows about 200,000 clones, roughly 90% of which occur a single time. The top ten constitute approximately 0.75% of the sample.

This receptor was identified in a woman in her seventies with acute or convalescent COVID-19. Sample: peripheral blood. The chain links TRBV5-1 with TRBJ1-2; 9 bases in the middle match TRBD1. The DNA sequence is TGCGCCAGCAGCATGGCCGGGACAGGGTCAATCTATGGCTACACCTTC. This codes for CASSMAGTGSIYGYTF.